The 22 T cell receptor beta chains below come from one sample, sequenced in a study of graft-versus-host responses after intestinal transplantation. Using immunoSEQ multiplex PCR, the repertoire was profiled, and TCRdb retains in-frame clones only, with some absent. The table includes about 61,000 clones, about 94% detected once. The antigens these receptors bind are not known. The sequenced sample was unstimulated CD4+ T cells sorted from spleen or lymph node cells, obtained before transplant. These receptors were collected from a human donor who was the organ donor for an intestinal transplant.

This chain joins TRBV10-1 and TRBJ1-2; TRBD1 matches 10 bases. V shed 9 bases, J shed 4 bases, and the junction held 5 bases outside the gene matches. The CDR3 has 13 amino acids. Germline V lookup: CDR1 WNHNN, CDR2 SYGVQD (reference sequence). The CDR3 here is CARAGTGVYGYTF. The DNA for the CDR3 is TGCGCCAGGGCGGGGACAGGGGTCTATGGCTACACCTTC.

This clone was recorded once. In nucleotides, the CDR3 is TGTGCCAGCTATAAACTCGGGGTTAAGGCTGAAGCTTTCTTT. Encoded protein: CASYKLGVKAEAFF. The rearrangement links TRBV27 to TRBJ1-1; no reliable D call. The CDR3 sequence is 14 residues long. V was cut by 8 bases and J by 6 bases, with 19 bases left in between. Germline assignment: CDR1 MNHEY and CDR2 SMNVEV (reference sequence).

A single count supports this clone. The chain carries TRBV19 and TRBJ2-1, with D uncertain. V gave up 6 bases and J gave up 0 bases, with 12 bases separating them. This CDR3 spans 15 amino acids. CDR1 and CDR2 (germline): LNHDA, SQIVND (reference sequence). CDR3 sequence: CASRAGSGSYNEQFF. CDR3 coding DNA: TGTGCCAGTAGGGCCGGATCTGGCTCCTACAATGAGCAGTTCTTC.

V gene TRBV27 combines with J gene TRBJ1-2; D perhaps matches TRBD1 (6 bases). There are 14 residues in the CDR3. Deletions cut 0 bases from V and 8 bases from J, with 13 bases between. From germline, CDR1 is MNHEY and CDR2 SMNVEV (reference sequence). The CDR3 sequence is CASSLSWDIGGYTF. The CDR3 DNA sequence: TGTGCCAGCAGTTTATCCTGGGACATAGGCGGCTACACCTTC.

DNA for the CDR3: TGTGCCAGCAGCCAAGGGATCGGGGGCAGGGCCCCCGGGGAGCTGTTTTTT. It is translated as CASSQGIGGRAPGELFF. This sequence joins TRBV4-2 and TRBJ2-2; possibly TRBD1 or TRBD2 for D (6 bases each). The V and J ends lost 1 base and 6 bases respectively, with 18 bases between them. This CDR3 is 17 amino acids long. CDR1 and CDR2 (germline): LGHNA, YNFKEQ.

The chain has TRBV10-3 and TRBJ2-5; 9 nucleotides agree with TRBD1. The CDR3 consists of 16 residues. CDR1 ENHRY and CDR2 SYGVKD come from the germline V gene. The V segment lost 4 bases and the J segment 1 base; nucleotides outside the gene matches: 7. DNA for the CDR3: TGTGCCATCAGTGGCGTTCGGGACAGGGCCCAAGAGACCCAGTACTTC. Amino acids: CAISGVRDRAQETQYF.

In its sample, this clone was seen once. This chain joins TRBV5-1 and TRBJ2-1, with 7 bases identical to TRBD1. This CDR3 has 17 residues. Looked up from germline, CDR1 is SGHRS and CDR2 is YFSETQ. Unmatched junction bases numbered 10, after V lost 4 bases and J lost 0 bases. CDR3 nucleotides: TGCGCCAGCAGCCTAAGAGGGGGCGAAAGCTCCTACAATGAGCAGTTCTTC. It encodes CASSLRGGESSYNEQFF.

This chain connects TRBV6-5 to TRBJ1-1, with D unclear. The germline V and J ends were trimmed by 3 bases and 0 bases, with 11 bases remaining between them. CDR1 is MNHEY, CDR2 SVGAGI, per germline. This CDR3 has 15 amino acids. The CDR3 coding sequence is TGTGCCAGCAGTTATCGTAAGGGCCTGAACACTGAAGCTTTCTTT. Encoded protein: CASSYRKGLNTEAFF.

The V gene is TRBV7-2, the J gene TRBJ1-5, with D possibly TRBD1 on 5 matching bases. The CDR3 spans 15 residues. Trimming cost V 2 bases and J 2 bases, with 10 bases left between them. Germline V CDR1 and CDR2: SGHTA, FQGNSA. The CDR3 sequence: CASSLSVGGNQPQHF. Here the CDR3 DNA reads TGTGCCAGCAGCTTAAGCGTAGGGGGCAATCAGCCCCAGCATTTT.

The gene calls are TRBV4-3 and TRBJ2-3; D may be TRBD2 (5 bases). CDR3 length: 13 amino acids. Germline V gives CDR1 LGHNA, CDR2 YSLEER. V was shortened by 2 bases and J by 7 bases, with 10 bases between the two germline ends. The CDR3 DNA follows: TGCGCCAGCAGCCAAATTCTCGGGAATACGCAGTATTTT. Protein product: CASSQILGNTQYF.

This chain connects TRBV6-6 to TRBJ2-5, with 7 bases aligning to TRBD2. V shed 6 bases and J 0 bases; nucleotides not matched to a gene: 4. The CDR3 length is 14 residues. CDR1 is MNHNY and CDR2 is SVGAGI in the germline V gene (reference sequence). Here the CDR3 reads CASRPTSYQETQYF. The CDR3 DNA sequence: TGTGCCAGCAGACCGACTAGCTACCAAGAGACCCAGTACTTC.

The chain links TRBV5-6 to TRBJ1-4; D unresolved. Between the trimmed V and J ends, which lost 4 bases and 8 bases, there was a span of 15 bases. Per germline, CDR1 SGHDT and CDR2 YYEEEE. This CDR3 has 14 amino acids. This chain's CDR3 is CASSLGRFGEKLFF. The DNA of the CDR3 is TGTGCCAGCAGCCTTGGCCGCTTTGGGGAAAAACTGTTTTTT.

This rearrangement joins TRBV7-2 to TRBJ2-6; either TRBD1 or TRBD2 may fit D (5 bases each). CDR3 length equals 18 residues. Germline V gene sequence: CDR1 SGHTA, CDR2 FQGNSA. Trimming left V 4 bases short and J 0 bases short, with 16 bases between. In DNA form, the CDR3 reads TGTGCCAGCAGCTACACCGGGACGCCGGTCTCTGGGGCCAACGTCCTGACTTTC. It yields the protein CASSYTGTPVSGANVLTF. The entire variable domain, with the rest obtained from reference TRBV7-2 and TRBJ2-6, is as follows: GAGVSQSPSNKVTEKGKDVELRCDPISGHTALYWYRQSLGQGLEFLIYFQGNSAPDKSGLPSDRFSAERTGGSVSTLTIQRTQQEDSAVYLCASSYTGTPVSGANVLTFGAGSRLTVL.

The chain links TRBV5-1 to TRBJ1-1, with D possibly matching TRBD1 (5 bases). V shed 4 bases and J shed 8 bases, with 24 bases lying between them. CDR1 SGHRS and CDR2 YFSETQ come from the germline V gene. The CDR3 covers 16 residues. In DNA, the CDR3 is TGCGCCAGCAGCAGAGCCGGGACCCCCCTAACTGTCGAAGCTTTCTTT. Protein product: CASSRAGTPLTVEAFF.

This clone was counted a single time. The rearrangement links TRBV2 to TRBJ2-7; 11 bases match TRBD1. The CDR3 totals 13 residues. V was pared by 7 bases and J by 6 bases, with 5 bases of the junction left unmatched. Germline-derived CDR1 and CDR2 are SNHLY and FYNNEI. The CDR3 region is CASNRDRGVEQYF. CDR3 bases: TGTGCCAGCAACCGGGACAGGGGGGTCGAGCAGTACTTC.

V gene TRBV7-2 combines with J gene TRBJ2-5; D remains unclear. The J call may be in error: the DNA end matches TRBJ2-7 better. Germline V gene sequence: CDR1 SGHTA, CDR2 FQGNSA. The CDR3 is made up of 13 amino acids. CDR3 sequence (DNA): TGTGCCAGCAGCTGGAGTAAGACCTACGAGCAGTACTTC. Residues: CASSWSKTYEQYF.

The CDR3 here is CASSLVERREQFF. The CDR3 DNA follows: TGCGCCAGCAGCTTAGTTGAACGACGGGAGCAGTTCTTC. The genes are TRBV5-1 and TRBJ2-1, with D uncertain. V dropped 2 bases and J dropped 10 bases, with 13 bases sitting between them. The CDR3 consists of 13 residues. Germline assignment: CDR1 SGHRS and CDR2 YFSETQ.

CDR3 region: CASSLEGGHAPYEQYF. As DNA, the CDR3 is TGTGCCAGCAGCTTAGAAGGGGGACACGCACCCTACGAGCAGTACTTC. V usage is TRBV7-2 and J usage is TRBJ2-7, with D possibly matching TRBD1 (6 bases). CDR1 is SGHTA and CDR2 is FQGNSA in the germline V gene. The CDR3 loop spans 16 amino acids. Trimming pared 1 base from V and 2 bases from J, leaving 15 bases between.

The chain links TRBV10-1 to TRBJ1-2; D not resolved. From germline, CDR1 is WNHNN and CDR2 SYGVQD (reference sequence). The CDR3 sequence is 9 residues long. The V end lost 10 bases, the J end lost 4 bases, and 4 bases lay between the germline ends. The CDR3 here is CAISYGYTF. DNA of the CDR3: TGCGCCATCTCCTATGGCTACACCTTC.

This chain links TRBV7-2 with TRBJ1-2; 7 bases fit TRBD1. Trimming took 2 bases from V and 8 from J; bases not matched to a gene: 11. Germline V gene sequence: CDR1 SGHTA, CDR2 FQGNSA. The CDR3 covers 15 residues. The CDR3 is CASSLTQTGRRGYTF. For the CDR3, the DNA is TGTGCCAGCAGCTTAACCCAGACAGGGCGGCGCGGCTACACCTTC.

The V gene is TRBV14, the J gene TRBJ1-2; D unresolved. The length of the CDR3 is 14 residues. Germline V gene sequence: CDR1 SGHDN, CDR2 FVKESK. V was cut by 0 bases and J by 2 bases, with 7 bases left in between. The CDR3 protein is CASSQDRRNYGYTF. Written as DNA, the CDR3 is TGTGCCAGCAGCCAAGATCGGCGGAACTATGGCTACACCTTC.

The gene calls are TRBV19 and TRBJ1-2; 10 nucleotides agree with TRBD1. J was trimmed by 7 bases and V by 1 base; bases with no gene match: 0. The CDR3 consists of 13 residues. Germline CDR1 and CDR2: LNHDA and SQIVND (reference sequence). In nucleotides, the CDR3 is TGTGCCAGTAGTATAGGGGACAGGGGTGGCTACACCTTC. This encodes CASSIGDRGGYTF.